A single sample gave rise to the 2 T cell receptor beta chains below, sequenced in a study of shared clonotypes between healthy human individuals. Sequencing was performed with immunoSEQ multiplex PCR; in TCRdb, only in-frame clones are kept and a portion is missing. The sample shows nearly 1,000,000 clones, around three quarters of them seen only once. Sequencing was done on a sample of memory CD4+ T cells sorted from blood. Subset denoted: CD45RA-negative fraction. These TCRs come from a man younger than 35 in good health.

This clone was seen only a few times. CDR3 sequence: CASTGQGRYEQYF. Written as DNA, the CDR3 is TGTGCCAGCACGGGACAGGGCAGGTACGAGCAGTACTTC. The V and J genes are TRBV19 and TRBJ2-7; 9 bases fit TRBD1. The J segment lost 4 bases and the V segment lost 9 bases, leaving 7 bases of the junction unmatched. CDR1 is LNHDA and CDR2 is SQIVND in the germline V gene (reference sequence). CDR3 length: 13 residues.

J is TRBJ1-1 and V is TRBV30; D remains ambiguous. Germline loops: CDR1 GTSNPN, CDR2 SVGIG (reference sequence). The CDR3 extends over 11 amino acids. Trimming took 2 bases from V and 5 from J, leaving 6 bases between them. CDR3 nucleotide sequence: TGTGCCTGGAGTAAGGCTACTGAAGCTTTCTTT. Protein: CAWSKATEAFF.